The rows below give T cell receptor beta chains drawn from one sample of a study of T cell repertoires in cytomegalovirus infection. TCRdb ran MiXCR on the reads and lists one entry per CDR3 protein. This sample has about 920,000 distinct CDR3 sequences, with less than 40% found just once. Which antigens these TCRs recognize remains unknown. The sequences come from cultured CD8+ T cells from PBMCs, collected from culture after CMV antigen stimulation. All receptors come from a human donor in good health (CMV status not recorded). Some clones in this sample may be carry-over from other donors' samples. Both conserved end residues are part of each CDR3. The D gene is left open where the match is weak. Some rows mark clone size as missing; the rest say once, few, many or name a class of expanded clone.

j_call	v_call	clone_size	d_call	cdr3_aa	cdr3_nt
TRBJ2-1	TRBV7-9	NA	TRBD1	CASFFSDRGIDEQFF	TGTGCCAGCTTCTTTTCGGACAGGGGTATCGATGAGCAGTTCTTC
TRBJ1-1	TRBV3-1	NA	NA	CASSLGGQGAFF	TGTGCCAGCAGCCTGGGAGGACAAGGGGCTTTCTTT
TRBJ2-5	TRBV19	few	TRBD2	CASGPGGEETQYF	TGTGCCAGTGGACCGGGAGGAGAAGAGACCCAGTACTTC
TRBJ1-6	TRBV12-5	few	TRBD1	CASGMTGLGSPLHF	TGTGCTAGTGGTATGACAGGGCTGGGGTCACCCCTCCACTTT
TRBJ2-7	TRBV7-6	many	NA	CASSSSSEQYF	TGTGCCAGCAGCTCAAGCTCCGAGCAGTACTTC
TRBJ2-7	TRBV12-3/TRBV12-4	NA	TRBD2	CASSLTSGGNEQYF	TGTGCCAGCAGCCTGACTAGCGGGGGCAACGAGCAGTACTTC
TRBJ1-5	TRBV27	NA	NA	CASSFWGQPQHF	TGTGCCAGCAGCTTTTGGGGGCAGCCCCAGCATTTT
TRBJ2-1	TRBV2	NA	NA	CASRGRGSYNEQFF	TGTGCCAGCAGAGGCAGGGGCTCCTACAATGAGCAGTTCTTC
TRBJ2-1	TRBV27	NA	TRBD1	CASSQAGGFNEQFF	TGTGCCAGCTCCCAAGCAGGGGGCTTTAATGAGCAGTTCTTC
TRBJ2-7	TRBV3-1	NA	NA	CASTQAGYERYF	TGTGCCAGCACCCAAGCAGGTTACGAGCGGTACTTC
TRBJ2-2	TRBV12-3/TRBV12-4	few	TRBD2	CASSPSGGKNTGELFF	TGTGCCAGCAGTCCGAGCGGGGGGAAGAACACCGGGGAGCTGTTTTTT
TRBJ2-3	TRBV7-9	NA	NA	CASRPHSASTDTQYF	TGTGCCAGCAGACCACACAGTGCTAGCACAGATACGCAGTATTTT
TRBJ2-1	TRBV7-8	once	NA	CVSSPIASSYNEQFF	TGTGTCAGCAGCCCCATTGCGAGCTCCTACAATGAGCAGTTCTTC
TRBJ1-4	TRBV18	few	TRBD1	CASSPSWQGDSTNEKLFF	TGTGCCAGCTCACCATCTTGGCAGGGGGACTCAACTAATGAAAAACTGTTTTTT
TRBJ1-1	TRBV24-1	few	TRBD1	CATSATGTGDTEAFF	TGTGCCACCAGTGCGACCGGGACAGGCGACACTGAAGCTTTCTTT
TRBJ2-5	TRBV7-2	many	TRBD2	CASSRTGLAHKTQYF	TGTGCCAGCAGCCGCACGGGACTAGCGCATAAGACCCAGTACTTC
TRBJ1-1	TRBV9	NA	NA	CASSPPGPFAFF	TGTGCCAGCAGCCCCCCGGGCCCATTCGCTTTCTTT
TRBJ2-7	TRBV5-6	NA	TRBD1	CASSLGVRTGPYEQYF	TGTGCCAGCAGCTTGGGGGTCCGGACAGGGCCCTACGAGCAGTACTTC
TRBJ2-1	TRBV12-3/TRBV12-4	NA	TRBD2	CASTLGGDEQFF	TGTGCCAGCACCCTGGGGGGGGATGAGCAGTTCTTC
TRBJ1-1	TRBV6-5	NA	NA	CASSYGIREKAFF	TGTGCCAGCAGTTACGGCATCCGGGAGAAGGCTTTCTTT
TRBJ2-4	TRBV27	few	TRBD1	CASSTRGHENIQYF	TGTGCCAGCAGTACCAGGGGGCATGAAAACATTCAGTACTTC
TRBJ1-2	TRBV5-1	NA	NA	CASSTPGHGGGYTF	TGCGCCAGCAGCACTCCGGGACATGGTGGGGGCTACACCTTC
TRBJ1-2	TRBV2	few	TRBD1	CASSETGGLPVGGYTF	TGTGCCAGCAGTGAGACAGGGGGCCTCCCGGTTGGCGGCTACACCTTC
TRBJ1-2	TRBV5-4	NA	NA	CASSSRSGLNYGYTF	TGTGCCAGCAGCTCGAGGTCCGGCCTTAACTATGGCTACACCTTC
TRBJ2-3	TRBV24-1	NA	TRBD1	CATSETGTDTDTQYF	TGTGCCACCAGTGAGACAGGGACAGACACAGATACGCAGTATTTT
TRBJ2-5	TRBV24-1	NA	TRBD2	CATSDLRTSGETQYF	TGTGCCACCAGTGATTTACGGACTAGCGGAGAGACCCAGTACTTC
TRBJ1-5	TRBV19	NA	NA	CASSMEGEGQPQHF	TGTGCCAGTAGTATGGAGGGGGAGGGTCAGCCCCAGCATTTT
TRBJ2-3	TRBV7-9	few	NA	CASTQDSPTDTQYF	TGTGCCAGCACTCAGGATTCCCCCACAGATACGCAGTATTTT
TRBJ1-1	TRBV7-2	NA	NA	CASSNLFENTEAFF	TGTGCCAGCAGCAATTTGTTCGAGAACACTGAAGCTTTCTTT